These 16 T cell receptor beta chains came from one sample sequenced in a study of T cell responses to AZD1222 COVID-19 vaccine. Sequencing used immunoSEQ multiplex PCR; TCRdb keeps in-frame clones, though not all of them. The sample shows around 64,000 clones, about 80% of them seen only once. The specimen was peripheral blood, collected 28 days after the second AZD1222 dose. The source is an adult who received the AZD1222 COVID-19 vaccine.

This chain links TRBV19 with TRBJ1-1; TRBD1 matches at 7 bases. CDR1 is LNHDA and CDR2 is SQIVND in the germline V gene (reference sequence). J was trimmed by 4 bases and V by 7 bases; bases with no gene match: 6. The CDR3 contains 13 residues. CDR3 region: CASTVRGPTEAFF. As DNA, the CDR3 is TGTGCCAGTACCGTGAGGGGGCCCACTGAAGCTTTCTTT.

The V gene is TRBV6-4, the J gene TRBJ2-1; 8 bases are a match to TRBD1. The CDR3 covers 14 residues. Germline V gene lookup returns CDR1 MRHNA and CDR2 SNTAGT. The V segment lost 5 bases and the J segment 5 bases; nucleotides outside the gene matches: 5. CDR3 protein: CASSPGQANNEQFF. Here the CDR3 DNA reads TGTGCCAGCAGTCCGGGACAGGCAAACAATGAGCAGTTCTTC.

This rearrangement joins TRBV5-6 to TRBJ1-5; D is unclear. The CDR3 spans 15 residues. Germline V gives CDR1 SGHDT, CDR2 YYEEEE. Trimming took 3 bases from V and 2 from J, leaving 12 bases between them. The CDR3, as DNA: TGTGCCAGCAGCTCGTCAAGGTCGGGCAATCAGCCCCAGCATTTT. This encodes CASSSSRSGNQPQHF.

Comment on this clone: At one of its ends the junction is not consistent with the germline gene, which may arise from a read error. The CDR3 reads CASSLAGLSFEQYF. CDR3 DNA: TGTGCCAGCAGCTTAGCGGGCCTCTCCTTCGAGCAGTACTTC. V usage is TRBV7-2 and J usage is TRBJ2-7, with unresolved D. Germline CDR1 SGHTA, CDR2 FQGNSA. CDR3 length equals 14 residues.

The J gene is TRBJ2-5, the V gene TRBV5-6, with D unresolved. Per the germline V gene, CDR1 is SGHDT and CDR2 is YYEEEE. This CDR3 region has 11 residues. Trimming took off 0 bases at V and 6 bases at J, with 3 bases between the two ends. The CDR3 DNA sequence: TGTGCCAGCAGCTTGGAAAAGACCCAGTACTTC. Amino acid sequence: CASSLEKTQYF.

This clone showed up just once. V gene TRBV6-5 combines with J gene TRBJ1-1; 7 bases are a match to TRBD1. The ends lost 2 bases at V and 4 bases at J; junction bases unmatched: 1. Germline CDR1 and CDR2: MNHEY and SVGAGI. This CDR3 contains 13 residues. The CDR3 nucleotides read TGTGCCAGCAGTTACAACAGGGGCACTGAAGCTTTCTTT. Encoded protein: CASSYNRGTEAFF.

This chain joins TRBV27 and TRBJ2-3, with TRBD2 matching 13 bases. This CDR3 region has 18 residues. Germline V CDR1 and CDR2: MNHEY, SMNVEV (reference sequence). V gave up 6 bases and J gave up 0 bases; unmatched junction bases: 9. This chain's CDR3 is CASRTGTSGAASTDTQYF. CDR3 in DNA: TGTGCCAGCAGGACTGGGACTAGCGGGGCGGCGAGCACAGATACGCAGTATTTT.

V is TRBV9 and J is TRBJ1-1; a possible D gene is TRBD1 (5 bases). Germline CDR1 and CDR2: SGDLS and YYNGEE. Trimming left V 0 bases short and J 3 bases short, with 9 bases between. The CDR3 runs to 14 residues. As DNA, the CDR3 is TGTGCCAGCAGCGTAGCTGGGGGAGACACTGAAGCTTTCTTT. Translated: CASSVAGGDTEAFF. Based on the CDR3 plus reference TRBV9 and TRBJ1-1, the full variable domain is DSGVTQTPKHLITATGQRVTLRCSPRSGDLSVYWYQQSLDQGLQFLIQYYNGEERAKGNILERFSAQQFPDLHSELNLSSLELGDSALYFCASSVAGGDTEAFFGQGTRLTVV.

In nucleotides, the CDR3 is TGCAGCGTTGGGGCTTCTGAAGATCAGCCCCAGCATTTT. Its translation is CSVGASEDQPQHF. The chain recombines TRBV29-1 with TRBJ1-5; D unclear. Germline lookup yields CDR1 SQVTM and CDR2 ANQGSEA. The CDR3 length is 13 residues. Trimming cost V 4 bases and J 5 bases, with 12 bases left between them. The entire variable domain, with the rest obtained from reference TRBV29-1 and TRBJ1-5, is as follows: SAVISQKPSRDICQRGTSLTIQCQVDSQVTMMFWYRQQPGQSLTLIATANQGSEATYESGFVIDKFPISRPNLTFSTLTVSNMSPEDSSIYLCSVGASEDQPQHFGDGTRLSIL.

The CDR3 DNA reads as TGTGCCAGCAGCGCCGACAGTTCTGGGGCCAACGTCCTGACTTTC. As protein: CASSADSSGANVLTF. V and J are TRBV5-4 and TRBJ2-6; a weak D match, TRBD1 (5 bases). The CDR3 runs to 15 residues. CDR1 SGHNT and CDR2 YYREEE come from the germline V gene (reference sequence). Trimming took off 4 bases at V and 1 base at J, with 9 bases between the two ends.

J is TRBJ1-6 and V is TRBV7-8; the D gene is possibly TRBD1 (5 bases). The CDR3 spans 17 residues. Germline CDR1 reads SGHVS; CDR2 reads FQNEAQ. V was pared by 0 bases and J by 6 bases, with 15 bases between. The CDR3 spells CASSLARSGDGNSPLHF. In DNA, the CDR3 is TGTGCCAGCAGCTTAGCGCGCTCTGGGGACGGTAATTCACCCCTCCACTTT.

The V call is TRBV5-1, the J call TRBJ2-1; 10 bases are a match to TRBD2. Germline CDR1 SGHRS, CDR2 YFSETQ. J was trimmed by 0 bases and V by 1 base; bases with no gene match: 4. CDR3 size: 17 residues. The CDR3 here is CASSLNGLADSYNEQFF. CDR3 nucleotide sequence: TGCGCCAGCAGCTTGAACGGACTAGCGGACTCCTACAATGAGCAGTTCTTC.

CDR3: CASSQGLHGYTF. The CDR3 nucleotides read TGTGCCAGCAGCCAAGGACTTCATGGCTACACCTTC. The chain carries TRBV3-1 (or the pseudogene TRBV3-2) and TRBJ1-2; no firm D call. The CDR3 sequence is 12 residues long. V shed 1 base and J shed 6 bases, with 6 bases lying between them. CDR1 and CDR2 from the germline V gene are LGHDT and YNNKEL (reference sequence).

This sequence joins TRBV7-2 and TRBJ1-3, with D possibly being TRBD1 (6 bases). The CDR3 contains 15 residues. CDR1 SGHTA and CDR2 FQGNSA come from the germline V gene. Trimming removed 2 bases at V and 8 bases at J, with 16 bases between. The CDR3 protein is CASSLFWTVTDTIYF. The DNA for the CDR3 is TGTGCCAGCAGCTTATTCTGGACAGTTACTGACACCATATATTTT.

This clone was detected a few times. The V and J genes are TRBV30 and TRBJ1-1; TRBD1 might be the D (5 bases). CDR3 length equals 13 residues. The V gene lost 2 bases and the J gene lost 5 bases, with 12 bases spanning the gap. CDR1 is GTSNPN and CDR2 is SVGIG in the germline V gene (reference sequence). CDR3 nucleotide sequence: TGTGCCTGGAGTTTACAGGAAGGGACTGAAGCTTTCTTT. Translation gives CAWSLQEGTEAFF.

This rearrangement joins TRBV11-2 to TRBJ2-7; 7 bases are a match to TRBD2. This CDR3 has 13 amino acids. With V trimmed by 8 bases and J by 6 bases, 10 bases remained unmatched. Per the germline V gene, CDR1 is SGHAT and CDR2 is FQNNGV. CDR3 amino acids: CASRWGGPGEQYF. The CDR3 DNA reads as TGTGCCAGCCGTTGGGGGGGACCCGGCGAGCAGTACTTC.